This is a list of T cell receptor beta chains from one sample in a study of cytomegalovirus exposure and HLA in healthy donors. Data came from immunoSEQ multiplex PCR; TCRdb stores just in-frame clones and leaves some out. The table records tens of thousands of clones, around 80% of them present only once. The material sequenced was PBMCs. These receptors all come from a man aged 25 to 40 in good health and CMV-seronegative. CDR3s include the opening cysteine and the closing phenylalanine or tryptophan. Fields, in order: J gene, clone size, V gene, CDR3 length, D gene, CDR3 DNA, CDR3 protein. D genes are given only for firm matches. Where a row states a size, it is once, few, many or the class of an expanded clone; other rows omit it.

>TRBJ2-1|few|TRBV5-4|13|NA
TGTGCCAGCAGCTATATCGCCTACAATGAGCAGTTCTTC
CASSYIAYNEQFF
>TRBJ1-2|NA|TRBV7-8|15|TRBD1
TGTGCCAGCAGCGTAAACAGGGGGCGCGGCTATGGCTACACCTTC
CASSVNRGRGYGYTF
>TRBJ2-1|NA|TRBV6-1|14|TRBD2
TGTGCCAGCAGTCAACAGTCTAGCGGGGGTAAGCAGTTCTTC
CASSQQSSGGKQFF
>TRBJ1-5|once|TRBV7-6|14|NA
TGTGCCAGCAGCTTAGGGGCACTTAATCAGCCCCAGCATTTT
CASSLGALNQPQHF
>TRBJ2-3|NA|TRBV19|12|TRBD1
TGCCTGACAGGGGGGGTTACAGATACGCAGTATTTT
CLTGGVTDTQYF
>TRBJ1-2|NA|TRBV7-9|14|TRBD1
TGTGCCAGCAGCTTAGCTGGGACAGTCTATGGCTACACCTTC
CASSLAGTVYGYTF
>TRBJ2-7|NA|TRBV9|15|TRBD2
TGTGCCAGCAGCGTAGGTACTAGCGGGGGCCACGAGCAGTACTTC
CASSVGTSGGHEQYF
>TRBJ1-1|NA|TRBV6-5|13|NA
TGTGCCAGCAGTGGAGGTACAGGGATTAAAGCTTTCTTT
CASSGGTGIKAFF
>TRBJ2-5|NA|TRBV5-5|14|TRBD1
TGTGCCAGCAGCTTACCGACAGGGGTAGAGACCCAGTACTTC
CASSLPTGVETQYF
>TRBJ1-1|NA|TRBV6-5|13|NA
TGTGCCAGCAGTTCGACTATGAACACTGAAGCTTTCTTT
CASSSTMNTEAFF
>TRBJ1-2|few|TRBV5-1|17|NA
TGCGCCAGCAGCTGGGGGACACTGGACCTCACTAACTATGGCTACACCTTC
CASSWGTLDLTNYGYTF
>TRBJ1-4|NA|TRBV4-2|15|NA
TGTGCCAGCAGCCAATCTCAGGGCTCTAATGAAAAACTGTTTTTT
CASSQSQGSNEKLFF
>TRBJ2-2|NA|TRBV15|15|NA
TGTGCCACCAGCAGAGCCACTAGCAGGGTCGGGGAGCTGTTTTTT
CATSRATSRVGELFF
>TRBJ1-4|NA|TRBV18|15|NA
TGTGCCAGCTCACCAAGCGGGCAGGGCGTGGAAAAACTGTTTTTT
CASSPSGQGVEKLFF
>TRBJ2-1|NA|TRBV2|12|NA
TGTGCCAGCAGTGAAAGGGGGTCTGCAAAGTTCTTC
CASSERGSAKFF
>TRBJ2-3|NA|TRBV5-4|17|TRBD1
TGTGCCAGCAGCAAAGCAGGGTTGACAGGGTCCGCGGATACGCAGTATTTT
CASSKAGLTGSADTQYF
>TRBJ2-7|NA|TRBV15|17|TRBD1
TGTGCCACCAGCAGAGACCGGACAGGGGGTGGAAACTACGAGCAGTACTTC
CATSRDRTGGGNYEQYF
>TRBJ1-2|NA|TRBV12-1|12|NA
TGTGCCAGCAGCACGGGAACCTATGGCTACACCTTC
CASSTGTYGYTF